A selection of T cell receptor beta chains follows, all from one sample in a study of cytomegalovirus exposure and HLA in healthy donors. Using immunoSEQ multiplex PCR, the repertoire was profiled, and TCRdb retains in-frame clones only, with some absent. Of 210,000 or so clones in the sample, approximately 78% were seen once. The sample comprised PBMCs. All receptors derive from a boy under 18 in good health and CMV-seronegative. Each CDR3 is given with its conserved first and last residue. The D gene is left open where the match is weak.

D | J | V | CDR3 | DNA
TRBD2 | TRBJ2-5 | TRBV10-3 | CAISLTSGGSLETQYF | TGTGCCATCAGCCTCACTAGCGGGGGGTCCTTAGAGACCCAGTACTTC
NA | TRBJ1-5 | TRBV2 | CASSSVQGHQPQHF | TGTGCCAGCAGCTCGGTACAGGGTCATCAGCCCCAGCATTTT
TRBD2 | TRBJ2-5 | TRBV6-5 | CASTGGGEETQYF | TGTGCCAGCACCGGGGGAGGGGAAGAGACCCAGTACTTC
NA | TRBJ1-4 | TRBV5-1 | CASSLDRVGEKLFF | TGCGCCAGCAGCTTGGACAGGGTGGGAGAAAAACTGTTTTTT
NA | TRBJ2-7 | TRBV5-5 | CASSQGIYEQYF | TGTGCCAGCAGCCAGGGGATCTACGAGCAGTACTTC
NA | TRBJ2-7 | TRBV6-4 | CASSKTGEGEQYF | TGTGCCAGCAGCAAGACAGGGGAGGGCGAGCAGTACTTC
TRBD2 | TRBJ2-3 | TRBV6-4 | CASSDSGGGADTQYF | TGTGCCAGCAGTGACTCAGGCGGGGGGGCAGATACGCAGTATTTT
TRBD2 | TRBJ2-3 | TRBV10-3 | CAIREAGDADTQYF | TGTGCCATCAGAGAAGCGGGAGATGCAGATACGCAGTATTTT
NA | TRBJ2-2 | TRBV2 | CASNGLGGELFF | TGTGCCAGTAACGGGTTGGGCGGGGAGCTGTTTTTT
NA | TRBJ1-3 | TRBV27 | CASSLGSPGNTIYF | TGTGCCAGCAGTTTAGGGAGCCCTGGAAACACCATATATTTT
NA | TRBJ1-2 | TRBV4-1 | CASSLLAVNYGYTF | TGCGCCAGCAGCCTGTTAGCAGTAAACTATGGCTACACCTTC
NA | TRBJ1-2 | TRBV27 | CASSLYEGDGYTF | TGTGCCAGCAGTTTATATGAGGGGGACGGCTACACCTTC
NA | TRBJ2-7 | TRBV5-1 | CASSDPGEVSYEQYF | TGCGCCAGCAGTGATCCAGGGGAAGTCTCCTACGAGCAGTACTTC
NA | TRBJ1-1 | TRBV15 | CATSRGILTGPPRFF | TGTGCCACCAGCAGAGGGATACTAACAGGGCCTCCGCGCTTCTTT
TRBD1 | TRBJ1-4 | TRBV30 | CAWSVGAGGGEKLFF | TGTGCCTGGAGTGTAGGGGCAGGGGGCGGTGAAAAACTGTTTTTT
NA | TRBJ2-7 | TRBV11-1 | CASSLQIFYEQYF | TGTGCCAGCAGCTTACAGATCTTCTACGAGCAGTACTTC
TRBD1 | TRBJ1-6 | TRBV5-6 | CASSLGRTGGSPLHF | TGTGCCAGCAGCTTGGGACGGACAGGGGGTTCACCCCTCCACTTT
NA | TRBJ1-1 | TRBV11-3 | CASSKRQKPEAFF | TGTGCCAGCAGCAAGAGACAAAAACCTGAAGCTTTCTTT
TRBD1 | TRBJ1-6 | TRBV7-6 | CASSEGQGPFLSPLHF | TGTGCCAGCAGCGAAGGACAGGGGCCGTTTCTTTCACCCCTCCACTTT
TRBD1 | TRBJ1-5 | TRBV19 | CASSKGTGTNQPQHF | TGTGCCAGTAGTAAGGGGACAGGGACGAATCAGCCCCAGCATTTT
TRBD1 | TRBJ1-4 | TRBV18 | CASSPQLGQGSEKLFF | TGTGCCAGCTCACCACAATTGGGACAGGGGAGTGAAAAACTGTTTTTT
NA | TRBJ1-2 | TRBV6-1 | CASSVFPRDFGYGYTF | TGTGCCAGCAGTGTTTTCCCGAGGGACTTTGGATATGGCTACACCTTC
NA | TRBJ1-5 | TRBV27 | CASRHENQPQHF | TGTGCCAGCAGACACGAAAATCAGCCCCAGCATTTT
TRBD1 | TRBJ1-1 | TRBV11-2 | CASRTGGGEAFF | TGTGCCAGCAGGACAGGGGGGGGAGAAGCTTTCTTT